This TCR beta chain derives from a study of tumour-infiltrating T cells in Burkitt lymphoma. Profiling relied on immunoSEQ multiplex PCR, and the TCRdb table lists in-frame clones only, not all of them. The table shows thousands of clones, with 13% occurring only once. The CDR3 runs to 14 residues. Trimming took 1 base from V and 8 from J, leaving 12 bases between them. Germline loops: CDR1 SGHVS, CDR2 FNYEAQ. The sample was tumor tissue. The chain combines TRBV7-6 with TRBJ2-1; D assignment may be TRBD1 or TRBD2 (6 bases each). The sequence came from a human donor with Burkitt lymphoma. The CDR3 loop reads CASSLGGARDEQFF. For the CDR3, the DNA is TGTGCCAGCAGCTTAGGGGGGGCCCGGGATGAGCAGTTCTTC.